These 32 T cell receptor beta chains share one sample of origin, sequenced in a study of Ad26.COV2.S vaccination and SARS-CoV-2 variants. The data were produced by immunoSEQ multiplex PCR, yet TCRdb's version contains in-frame clones alone and is incomplete. The sample contains 400,000 to 500,000 clones, 85% to 90% of which appear only once. Treatment specified: roughly 20 received Ad26.COV2.S at low or high dose, single or two shots; 5 received placebo; per-sample allocation not given. Sampling was done on day 63 after the first vaccine or placebo injection. The sequences come from peripheral blood, collected in a trial of Ad26.COV2.S vaccine versus placebo. The receptors come from a person aged 18-65 years who received the Ad26.COV2.S COVID-19 vaccine or a placebo.

The gene calls are TRBV9 and TRBJ2-7; 8 nucleotides agree with TRBD2. The CDR3 runs 16 residues. Germline CDR1 SGDLS, CDR2 YYNGEE. V lost 4 bases and J lost 4; bases outside the gene matches: 13. The CDR3 sequence: CASSFGEVAGIYEQYF. The CDR3 nucleotides read TGTGCCAGCAGCTTTGGGGAAGTAGCGGGAATATACGAGCAGTACTTC. Complete variable domain (other parts from reference TRBV9 and TRBJ2-7): DSGVTQTPKHLITATGQRVTLRCSPRSGDLSVYWYQQSLDQGLQFLIQYYNGEERAKGNILERFSAQQFPDLHSELNLSSLELGDSALYFCASSFGEVAGIYEQYFGPGTRLTVT.

The V and J genes are TRBV25-1 and TRBJ1-1, with unresolved D. CDR3 length: 14 residues. Trimming left V 4 bases short and J 5 bases short, with 14 bases between. CDR1 is MGHDK, CDR2 SYGVNS, per germline. DNA for the CDR3: TGTGCCAGCAGTGGGTCCCTAGGGAGTACTGAAGCTTTCTTT. It yields the protein CASSGSLGSTEAFF.

The table lists this clone with a count of one. Other nucleotide sequences from this sample produce the same CDR3. The V and J genes are TRBV13 and TRBJ1-2; the match to TRBD1 covers 7 bases. Germline V gene data show CDR1 as PRHDT and CDR2 as FYEKMQ (reference sequence). Trimming removed 0 bases from V and 4 bases from J; junction bases left unmatched: 2. The CDR3 totals 14 residues. The CDR3 region has the DNA TGTGCCAGCAGCTTAGGGCAGGGGGGCTATGGCTACACCTTC. Its protein product is CASSLGQGGYGYTF. Using reference TRBV13 and TRBJ1-2 for the parts outside the CDR3, the full variable domain is AAGVIQSPRHLIKEKRETATLKCYPIPRHDTVYWYQQGPGQDPQFLISFYEKMQSDKGSIPDRFSAQQFSDYHSELNMSSLELGDSALYFCASSLGQGGYGYTFGSGTRLTVV.

This sequence joins TRBV9 and TRBJ2-5; 9 bases are shared with TRBD2. CDR1 SGDLS and CDR2 YYNGEE come from the germline V gene. The CDR3 sequence is 17 residues long. V was clipped by 0 bases and J by 0 bases; unmatched bases: 6. The CDR3, as DNA: TGTGCCAGCAGCGTAGGGGGTAGCGGGGGCAACCAAGAGACCCAGTACTTC. This codes for CASSVGGSGGNQETQYF.

The chain uses TRBV5-1 and TRBJ2-3; D tentatively reads TRBD1 or TRBD2 (6 bases each). Between the trimmed V and J ends, which lost 3 bases and 1 base, there was a span of 15 bases. Germline CDR1 reads SGHRS; CDR2 reads YFSETQ. CDR3 size: 16 residues. CDR3 DNA sequence: TGCGCCAGCAGCTCAGGACAGCCGGGGGGCACAGATACGCAGTATTTT. Encoded protein: CASSSGQPGGTDTQYF.

The chain joins TRBV4-3 to TRBJ2-5; TRBD1 matches at 8 bases. Germline CDR1 and CDR2: LGHNA and YSLEER. CDR3 length: 15 residues. V shed 1 base and J 4 bases; nucleotides not matched to a gene: 5. CDR3 protein: CASSQGPGQAETQYF. In nucleotides, the CDR3 is TGCGCCAGCAGCCAAGGACCGGGACAGGCAGAGACCCAGTACTTC.

This clone was counted once. This chain joins TRBV9 and TRBJ2-7; a possible D gene is TRBD1 (6 bases). CDR3 length: 14 residues. Germline assignment: CDR1 SGDLS and CDR2 YYNGEE. Trimming removed 3 bases from V and 2 bases from J, with 12 bases in between. This chain's CDR3 is CASSATGYAYEQYF. The DNA of the CDR3 is TGTGCCAGCAGCGCCACAGGGTACGCCTACGAGCAGTACTTC.

The chain has TRBV11-3 and TRBJ2-3, with TRBD2 as a possible D gene (6 bases). With 5 bases removed from V and 2 bases from J, the gap between germline ends came to 14 bases. The CDR3 length is 15 residues. Germline V lookup: CDR1 SGHNT, CDR2 YENEEA. DNA for the CDR3: TGTGCCAGCAGCCCTAGAACGGGGGACACAGATACGCAGTATTTT. Protein: CASSPRTGDTDTQYF.

This clone was counted a few times. J is TRBJ2-7 and V is TRBV3-1 (or the pseudogene TRBV3-2); D is unresolved. Germline loops: CDR1 LGHDT, CDR2 YNNKEL (reference sequence). There are 13 residues in the CDR3. Trimming left V 4 bases short and J 6 bases short, with 13 bases between. The CDR3 DNA follows: TGTGCCAGCAGCCTATTCGTTTTGAGCGAGCAGTACTTC. This encodes CASSLFVLSEQYF.

V gene TRBV10-1 combines with J gene TRBJ2-3, with 10 bases fitting TRBD2. Germline V gene sequence: CDR1 WNHNN, CDR2 SYGVQD (reference sequence). The CDR3 covers 17 residues. Trimming cost V 6 bases and J 2 bases; bases outside gene matches: 11. In DNA, the CDR3 is TGCGCCAGCAGGCAGACGGGAAGCGGGGGGGTCACAGATACGCAGTATTTT. Translation: CASRQTGSGGVTDTQYF.

The gene calls are TRBV29-1 and TRBJ2-7, with 9 bases matching TRBD1. CDR1 and CDR2 from the germline V gene are SQVTM and ANQGSEA. V was pared by 5 bases and J by 5 bases, with 7 bases of the junction left unmatched. This CDR3 region has 13 residues. The CDR3 loop reads CSVRDRVVNEQYF. The CDR3 DNA reads TGCAGCGTTCGGGACAGGGTGGTCAACGAGCAGTACTTC.

The chain uses TRBV6-5 and TRBJ2-7; D is uncertain. Per the germline V gene, CDR1 is MNHEY and CDR2 is SVGAGI. The ends were cut back, 0 bases at V and 6 bases at J, with 12 bases in the middle. The CDR3 has 14 amino acids. CDR3 DNA sequence: TGTGCCAGCAGTTACTCGGCCTCGACCACCGAGCAGTACTTC. Its translation: CASSYSASTTEQYF.

This clone was detected a few times. CDR3 nucleotide sequence: TGTGCCAGCAGTGGACAGGGGGCCACAGATACGCAGTATTTT. This gives the protein CASSGQGATDTQYF. V and J are TRBV6-2 or TRBV6-3 and TRBJ2-3; 11 bases match TRBD1. The CDR3 length is 14 residues. Germline V gives CDR1 MNHEY, CDR2 SVGEGT. The V gene end was trimmed by 5 bases and the J gene end by 2 bases; junction bases not matched to a gene: 0.

The genes are TRBV7-2 and TRBJ1-1, with D possibly matching TRBD1 (6 bases). CDR3 size: 15 residues. Germline CDR1 SGHTA, CDR2 FQGNSA. V shed 6 bases and J shed 4 bases, with 18 bases lying between them. CDR3 nucleotides: TGTGCCAGCAGACAAATACAGGGCGGGAGCACTGAAGCTTTCTTT. Amino acid sequence: CASRQIQGGSTEAFF.

The CDR3 is CASSALGTLPRDTQYF. CDR3 in DNA: TGTGCCAGCAGCGCATTAGGGACCCTCCCACGAGATACGCAGTATTTT. The rearrangement joins TRBV9 to TRBJ2-3; D is perhaps TRBD1 or TRBD2 (5 bases each). Germline CDR1 and CDR2: SGDLS and YYNGEE. Trimming left V 3 bases short and J 5 bases short, with 19 bases between. This CDR3 comprises 16 residues.

The table lists this clone with a few counts. The CDR3 coding sequence is TGTGCCAGCAGTATCGACAGTGGTGAAGCTTTCTTT. Its protein product is CASSIDSGEAFF. The chain combines TRBV28 with TRBJ1-1; possible D gene TRBD1, 5 bases. The CDR3 contains 12 residues. The germline gives CDR1 MDHEN, CDR2 SYDVKM. V dropped 5 bases and J dropped 7 bases, with 11 bases sitting between them.

This chain links TRBV7-2 with TRBJ2-5, with D unresolved. CDR1 and CDR2 (germline): SGHTA, FQGNSA. CDR3 length equals 13 residues. V dropped 1 base and J dropped 7 bases, with 10 bases sitting between them. This CDR3 is CASSLVSWGTQYF. The CDR3 nucleotides read TGTGCCAGCAGCTTAGTTTCCTGGGGGACCCAGTACTTC.

This clone was counted a single time. The V gene is TRBV30, the J gene TRBJ2-1; 11 bases agree with TRBD1. V dropped 2 bases and J dropped 9; count of bases not matched to a gene: 6. This CDR3 contains 14 residues. CDR1 is GTSNPN, CDR2 SVGIG, per germline (reference sequence). CDR3 in amino acids: CAWSPGQGATEQFF. CDR3 DNA sequence: TGTGCCTGGAGTCCCGGACAGGGGGCGACTGAGCAGTTCTTC.

This rearrangement joins TRBV5-1 to TRBJ1-3; the D is unclear. Per the germline V gene, CDR1 is SGHRS and CDR2 is YFSETQ. V lost 1 base, J lost 0 bases, and 14 bases lay in between. This CDR3 has 17 amino acids. The CDR3: CASSLSGPRDSGNTIYF. The CDR3, as DNA: TGCGCCAGCAGCTTGAGTGGCCCAAGAGACTCTGGAAACACCATATATTTT.

The chain's CDR3 is CASSPSLGDEGTEAFF. DNA for the CDR3: TGCGCCAGCAGCCCGTCCCTTGGGGATGAGGGGACTGAAGCTTTCTTT. J is TRBJ1-1 and V is TRBV4-3; tentatively, D is TRBD1 (5 bases). The CDR3 is 16 amino acids. Germline V gene sequence: CDR1 LGHNA, CDR2 YSLEER. V gave up 4 bases and J gave up 5 bases, with 20 bases separating them.

This CDR3 reads CASSQGMLETQYF. CDR3 sequence (DNA): TGCGCCAGCAGCCAAGGAATGTTAGAGACCCAGTACTTC. The gene calls are TRBV4-3 and TRBJ2-5, with D hard to call. CDR1 LGHNA and CDR2 YSLEER come from the germline V gene. Deletions cut 1 base from V and 4 bases from J, with 7 bases between. The CDR3 covers 13 residues.

This chain uses TRBV27 with TRBJ1-3; possibly TRBD1 for D (5 bases). CDR1 is MNHEY, CDR2 SMNVEV, per germline (reference sequence). The CDR3 length is 15 residues. Trimming took 6 bases from V and 5 from J, leaving 17 bases between them. The CDR3: CASSPRDGLRNTIYF. The CDR3 DNA reads TGTGCCAGCAGCCCCCGGGACGGCCTACGAAACACCATATATTTT.

This clone appeared a single time. This chain joins TRBV25-1 and TRBJ2-5; D might be TRBD2 (5 bases). CDR3 length: 14 amino acids. Trimming removed 1 base at V and 1 base at J, with 7 bases between. In germline, CDR1 is MGHDK, CDR2 SYGVNS. CDR3 region: CASSESAVQETQYF. The CDR3 DNA reads as TGTGCCAGCAGTGAATCAGCGGTCCAAGAGACCCAGTACTTC.

The V and J genes are TRBV28 and TRBJ2-1; 8 bases fit TRBD1. The germline gives CDR1 MDHEN, CDR2 SYDVKM. This CDR3 has 16 residues. Unmatched junction bases numbered 4, after V lost 3 bases and J lost 0 bases. CDR3 sequence reads: CASSLTGDSSYNEQFF. CDR3 coding DNA: TGTGCCAGCAGTTTGACAGGGGATAGCTCCTACAATGAGCAGTTCTTC.

The genes are TRBV7-9 and TRBJ1-1; TRBD1 aligns across 9 bases. From germline, CDR1 is SEHNR and CDR2 FQNEAQ (reference sequence). V lost 8 bases, J lost 7 bases, and 14 bases stayed unmatched. The CDR3 sequence is 15 residues long. CDR3 sequence reads: CASAPIGQGKLEAFF. The CDR3 DNA is TGTGCCAGCGCCCCAATCGGACAGGGGAAACTTGAAGCTTTCTTT.

This clone was seen a single time. The identical CDR3 is also encoded by other nucleotide sequences in the sample. J is TRBJ1-5 and V is TRBV19, with a possible D match to TRBD1 (6 bases). The length of the CDR3 is 15 residues. Per germline, CDR1 LNHDA and CDR2 SQIVND (reference sequence). V gave up 4 bases and J gave up 0 bases, with 10 bases separating them. The CDR3 here is CASSTGTRSNQPQHF. The CDR3 bases are TGTGCCAGTAGTACCGGGACACGTAGCAATCAGCCCCAGCATTTT.

J is TRBJ2-2 and V is TRBV7-9, with TRBD2 identical over 7 bases. Germline loops: CDR1 SEHNR, CDR2 FQNEAQ (reference sequence). There are 15 residues in the CDR3. The ends lost 1 base at V and 2 bases at J; junction bases unmatched: 1. The CDR3 spells CASSLGEGNTGELFF. The CDR3 DNA is TGTGCCAGCAGCTTAGGGGAGGGAAACACCGGGGAGCTGTTTTTT. Looking up the rest from reference TRBV7-9 and TRBJ2-2 gives the full variable domain: DTGVSQNPRHKITKRGQNVTFRCDPISEHNRLYWYRQTLGQGPEFLTYFQNEAQLEKSRLLSDRFSAERPKGSFSTLEIQRTEQGDSAMYLCASSLGEGNTGELFFGEGSRLTVL.

V gene TRBV9 combines with J gene TRBJ2-3, with 9 bases that match TRBD1. This CDR3 spans 15 amino acids. V dropped 3 bases and J dropped 2; count of bases not matched to a gene: 4. Looked up from germline, CDR1 is SGDLS and CDR2 is YYNGEE. DNA for the CDR3: TGTGCCAGCAGCGCGACAGGGGGTGCCACAGATACGCAGTATTTT. It encodes CASSATGGATDTQYF. The full variable domain, completed using reference TRBV9 and TRBJ2-3, is DSGVTQTPKHLITATGQRVTLRCSPRSGDLSVYWYQQSLDQGLQFLIQYYNGEERAKGNILERFSAQQFPDLHSELNLSSLELGDSALYFCASSATGGATDTQYFGPGTRLTVL.

Here the CDR3 reads CATGFGLVYSYGYTF. DNA for the CDR3: TGTGCCACGGGCTTCGGATTGGTGTACAGCTATGGCTACACCTTC. The rearrangement uses TRBV21-1 and TRBJ1-2. TRBV21-1 corresponds to a pseudogene. The CDR3 has 15 amino acids.

This chain uses TRBV27 with TRBJ2-2, with TRBD2 matching over 10 bases. With V trimmed by 0 bases and J by 2 bases, 3 bases remained unmatched. The CDR3 contains 17 residues. Germline lookup yields CDR1 MNHEY and CDR2 SMNVEV (reference sequence). Here the CDR3 DNA reads TGTGCCAGCAGTTTATCTAGCGGGGGGCTAAACACCGGGGAGCTGTTTTTT. It yields the protein CASSLSSGGLNTGELFF.

The chain employs TRBV7-3 and TRBJ2-3; 8 nucleotides agree with TRBD2. Germline CDR1 and CDR2: SGHTA and FQGTGA. This CDR3 is built from 15 residues. V lost 5 bases, J lost 4 bases, and 8 bases stayed unmatched. The CDR3 loop reads CASSPSRGGADTQYF. The CDR3 DNA reads TGTGCCAGCAGCCCCTCCCGGGGGGGGGCAGATACGCAGTATTTT.

This rearrangement joins TRBV20-1 to TRBJ2-1, with D possibly matching TRBD2 (6 bases). Per germline, CDR1 DFQATT and CDR2 SNEGSKA (reference sequence). The CDR3 sequence is 11 residues long. The ends were cut back, 6 bases at V and 8 bases at J, with 11 bases in the middle. The CDR3 DNA follows: TGCAGTGCCAAGCGACTAGATGAGCAGTTCTTC. It translates to CSAKRLDEQFF.